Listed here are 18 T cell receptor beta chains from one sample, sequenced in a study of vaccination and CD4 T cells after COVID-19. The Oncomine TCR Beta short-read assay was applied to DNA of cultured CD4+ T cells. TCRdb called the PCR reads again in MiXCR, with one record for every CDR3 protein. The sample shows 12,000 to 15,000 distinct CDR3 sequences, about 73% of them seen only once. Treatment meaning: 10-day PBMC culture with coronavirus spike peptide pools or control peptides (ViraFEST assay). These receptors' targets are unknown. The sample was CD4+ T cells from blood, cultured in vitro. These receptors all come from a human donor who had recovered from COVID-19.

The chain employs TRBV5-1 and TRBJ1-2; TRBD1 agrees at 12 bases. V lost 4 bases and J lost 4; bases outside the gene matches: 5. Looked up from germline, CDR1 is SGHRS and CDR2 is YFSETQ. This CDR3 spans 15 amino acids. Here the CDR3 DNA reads TGCGCCAGCAGCCCGGGGACAGGGGGCGGCTATGGCTACACCTTC. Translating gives CASSPGTGGGYGYTF.

The CDR3 sequence is CSARFAGGPVVDTQYF. Here the CDR3 DNA reads TGCAGTGCTAGGTTTGCGGGAGGGCCGGTGGTAGATACGCAGTATTTT. The chain employs TRBV20-1 and TRBJ2-3; 9 bases agree with TRBD2. Germline V gene data show CDR1 as DFQATT and CDR2 as SNEGSKA (reference sequence). This CDR3 comprises 16 residues. The trim removed 3 bases at V and 5 bases at J, leaving 12 bases unmatched.

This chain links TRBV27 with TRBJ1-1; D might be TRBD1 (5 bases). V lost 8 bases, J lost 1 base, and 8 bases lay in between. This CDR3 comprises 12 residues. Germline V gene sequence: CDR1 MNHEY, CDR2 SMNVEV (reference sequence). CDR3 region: CASFDRNTEAFF. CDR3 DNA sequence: TGTGCCAGCTTCGACAGGAACACTGAAGCTTTCTTT.

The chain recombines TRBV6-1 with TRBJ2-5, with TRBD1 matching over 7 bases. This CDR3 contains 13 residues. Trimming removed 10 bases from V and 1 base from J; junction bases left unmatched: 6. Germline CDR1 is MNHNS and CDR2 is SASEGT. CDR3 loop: CATAGTAQETQYF. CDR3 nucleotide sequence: TGTGCCACTGCCGGGACAGCCCAAGAGACCCAGTACTTC.

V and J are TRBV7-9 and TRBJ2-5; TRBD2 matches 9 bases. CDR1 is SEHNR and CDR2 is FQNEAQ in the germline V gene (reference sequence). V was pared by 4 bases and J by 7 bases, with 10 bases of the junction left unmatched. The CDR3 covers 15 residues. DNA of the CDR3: TGTGCCAGCAGCTCCCGACTAGCGGAGGGGGGGACCCAGTACTTC. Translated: CASSSRLAEGGTQYF.

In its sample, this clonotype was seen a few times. The CDR3, as DNA: TGTGCCAGTAGTCCGGACTTATCCACAGATACGCAGTATTTT. Its translation: CASSPDLSTDTQYF. The rearrangement links TRBV19 to TRBJ2-3, with D tentatively TRBD2 (5 bases). The CDR3 spans 14 residues. With 5 bases removed from V and 2 bases from J, the gap between germline ends came to 11 bases. CDR1 and CDR2 (germline): LNHDA, SQIVND (reference sequence).

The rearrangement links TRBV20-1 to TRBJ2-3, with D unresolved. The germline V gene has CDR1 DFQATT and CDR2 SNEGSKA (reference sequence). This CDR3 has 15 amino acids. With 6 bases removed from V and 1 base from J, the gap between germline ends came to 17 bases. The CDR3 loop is CSARWGYGGTDTQYF. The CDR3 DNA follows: TGCAGTGCGAGATGGGGTTATGGGGGCACAGATACGCAGTATTTT.

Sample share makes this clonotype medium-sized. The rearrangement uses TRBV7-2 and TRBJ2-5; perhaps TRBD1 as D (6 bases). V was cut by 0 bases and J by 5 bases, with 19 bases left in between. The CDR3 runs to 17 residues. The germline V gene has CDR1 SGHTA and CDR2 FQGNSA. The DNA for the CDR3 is TGTGCCAGCAGCTTAGCCGGGACCCAACTAAGGGGGGAGACCCAGTACTTC. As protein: CASSLAGTQLRGETQYF.

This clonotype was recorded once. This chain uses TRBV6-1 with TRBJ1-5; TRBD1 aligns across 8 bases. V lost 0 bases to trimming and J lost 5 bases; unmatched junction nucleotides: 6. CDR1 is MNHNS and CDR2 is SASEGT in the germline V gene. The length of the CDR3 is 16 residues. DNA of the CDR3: TGTGCCAGCAGTGAAGCGCGGACAGGGCTTTATCAGCCCCAGCATTTT. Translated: CASSEARTGLYQPQHF.

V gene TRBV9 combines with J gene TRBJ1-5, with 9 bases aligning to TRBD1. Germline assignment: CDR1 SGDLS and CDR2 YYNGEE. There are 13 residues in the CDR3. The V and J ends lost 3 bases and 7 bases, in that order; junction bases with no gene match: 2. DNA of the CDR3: TGTGCCAGCAGCGGGGGACAGGGCCAGCCCCAGCATTTT. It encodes CASSGGQGQPQHF.

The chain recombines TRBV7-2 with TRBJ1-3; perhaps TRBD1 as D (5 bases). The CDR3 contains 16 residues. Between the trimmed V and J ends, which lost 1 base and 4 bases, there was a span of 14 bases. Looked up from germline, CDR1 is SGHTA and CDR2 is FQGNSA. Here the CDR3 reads CASSLGSQGSGNTIYF. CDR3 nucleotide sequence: TGTGCCAGCAGCTTAGGCAGCCAGGGTTCGGGAAACACCATATATTTT.

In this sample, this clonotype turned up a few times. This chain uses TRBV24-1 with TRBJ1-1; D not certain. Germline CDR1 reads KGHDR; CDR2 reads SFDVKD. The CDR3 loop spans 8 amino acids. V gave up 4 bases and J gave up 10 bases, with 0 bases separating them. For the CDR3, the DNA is TGTGCCACCAGTGAAGCTTTCTTT. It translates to CATSEAFF.

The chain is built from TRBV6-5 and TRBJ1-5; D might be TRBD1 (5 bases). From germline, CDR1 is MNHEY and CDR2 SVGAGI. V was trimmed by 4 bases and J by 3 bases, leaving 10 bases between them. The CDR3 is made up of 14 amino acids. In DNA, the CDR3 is TGTGCCAGCAGTTTTCGACAGAACAATCAGCCCCAGCATTTT. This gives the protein CASSFRQNNQPQHF.

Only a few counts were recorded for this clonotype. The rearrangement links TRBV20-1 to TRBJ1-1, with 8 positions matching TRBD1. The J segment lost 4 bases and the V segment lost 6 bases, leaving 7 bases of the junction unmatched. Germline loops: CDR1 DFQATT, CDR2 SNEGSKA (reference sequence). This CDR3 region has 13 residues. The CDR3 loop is CSARRTGLTEAFF. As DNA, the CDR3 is TGCAGTGCCCGTCGGACAGGGCTCACTGAAGCTTTCTTT.

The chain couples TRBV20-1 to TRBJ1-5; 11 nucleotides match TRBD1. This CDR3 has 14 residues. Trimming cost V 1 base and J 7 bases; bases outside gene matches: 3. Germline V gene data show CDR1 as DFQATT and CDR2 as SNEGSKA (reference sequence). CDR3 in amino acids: CSARGTGGRQPQHF. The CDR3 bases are TGCAGTGCTAGAGGGACAGGGGGCAGGCAGCCCCAGCATTTT.

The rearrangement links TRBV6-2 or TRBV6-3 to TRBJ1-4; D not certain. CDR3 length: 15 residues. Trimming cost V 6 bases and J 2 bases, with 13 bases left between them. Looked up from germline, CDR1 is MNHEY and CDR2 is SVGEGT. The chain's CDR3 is CASRRAFGTNEKLFF. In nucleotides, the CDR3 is TGTGCCAGCAGGAGGGCTTTCGGGACTAATGAAAAACTGTTTTTT.

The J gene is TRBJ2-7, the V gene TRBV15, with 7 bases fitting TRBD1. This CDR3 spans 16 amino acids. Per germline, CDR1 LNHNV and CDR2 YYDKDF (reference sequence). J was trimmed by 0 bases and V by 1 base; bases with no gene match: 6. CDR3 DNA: TGTGCCACCAGCAGAGCCCCGACAGGGTCCTCCTACGAGCAGTACTTC. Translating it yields CATSRAPTGSSYEQYF. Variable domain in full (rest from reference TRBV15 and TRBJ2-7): DAMVIQNPRYQVTQFGKPVTLSCSQTLNHNVMYWYQQKSSQAPKLLFHYYDKDFNNEADTPDNFQSRRPNTSFCFLDIRSPGLGDTAMYLCATSRAPTGSSYEQYFGPGTRLTVT.

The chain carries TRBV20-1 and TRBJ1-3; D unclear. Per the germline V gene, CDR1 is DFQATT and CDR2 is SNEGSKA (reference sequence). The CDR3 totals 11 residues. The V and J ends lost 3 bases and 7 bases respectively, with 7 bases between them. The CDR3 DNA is TGCAGTGCTAGGAGTCCGAACACCATATATTTT. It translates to CSARSPNTIYF.